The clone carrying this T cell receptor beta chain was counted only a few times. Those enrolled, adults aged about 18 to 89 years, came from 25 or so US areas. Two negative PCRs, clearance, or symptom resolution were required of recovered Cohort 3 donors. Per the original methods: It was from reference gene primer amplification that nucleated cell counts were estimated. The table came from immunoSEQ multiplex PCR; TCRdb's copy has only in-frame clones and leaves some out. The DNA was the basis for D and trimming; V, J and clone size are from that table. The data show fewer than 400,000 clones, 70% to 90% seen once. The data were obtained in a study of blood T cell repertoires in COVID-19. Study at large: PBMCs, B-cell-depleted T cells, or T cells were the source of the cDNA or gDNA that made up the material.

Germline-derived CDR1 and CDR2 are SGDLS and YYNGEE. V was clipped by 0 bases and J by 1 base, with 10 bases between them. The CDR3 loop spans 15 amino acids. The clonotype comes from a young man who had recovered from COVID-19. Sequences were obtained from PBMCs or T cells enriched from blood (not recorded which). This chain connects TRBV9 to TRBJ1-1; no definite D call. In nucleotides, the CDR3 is TGTGCCAGCAGCGTAGGGATAGGAGGGAACACTGAAGCTTTCTTT. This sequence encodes CASSVGIGGNTEAFF.